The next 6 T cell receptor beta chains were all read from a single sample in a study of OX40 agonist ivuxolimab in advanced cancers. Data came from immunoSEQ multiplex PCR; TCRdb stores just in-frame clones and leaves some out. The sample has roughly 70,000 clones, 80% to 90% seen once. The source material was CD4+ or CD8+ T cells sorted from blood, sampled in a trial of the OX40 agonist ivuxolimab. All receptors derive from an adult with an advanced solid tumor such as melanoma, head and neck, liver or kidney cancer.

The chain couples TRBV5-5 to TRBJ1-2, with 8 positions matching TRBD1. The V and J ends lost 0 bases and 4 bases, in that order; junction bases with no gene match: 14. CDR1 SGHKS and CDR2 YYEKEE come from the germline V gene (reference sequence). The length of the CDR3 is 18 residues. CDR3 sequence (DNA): TGTGCCAGCAGCTTGGTGGGGTCTCGCCAGGGGGCCCTCTATGGCTACACCTTC. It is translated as CASSLVGSRQGALYGYTF. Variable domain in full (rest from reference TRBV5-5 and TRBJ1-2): DAGVTQSPTHLIKTRGQQVTLRCSPISGHKSVSWYQQVLGQGPQFIFQYYEKEERGRGNFPDRFSARQFPNYSSELNVNALLLGDSALYLCASSLVGSRQGALYGYTFGSGTRLTVV.

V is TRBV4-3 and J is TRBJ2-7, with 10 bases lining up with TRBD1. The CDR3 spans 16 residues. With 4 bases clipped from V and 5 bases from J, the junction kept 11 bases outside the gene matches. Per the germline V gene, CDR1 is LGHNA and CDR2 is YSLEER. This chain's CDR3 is CASSREGGQGLHEQYF. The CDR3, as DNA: TGCGCCAGCAGCCGAGAGGGGGGACAGGGGTTACACGAGCAGTACTTC.

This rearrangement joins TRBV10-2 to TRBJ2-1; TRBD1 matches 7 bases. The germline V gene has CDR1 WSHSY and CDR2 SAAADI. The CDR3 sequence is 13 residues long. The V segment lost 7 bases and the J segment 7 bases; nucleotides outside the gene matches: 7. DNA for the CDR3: TGCGCCAGCACCCAGGGGGTCGGTAATGAGCAGTTCTTC. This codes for CASTQGVGNEQFF.

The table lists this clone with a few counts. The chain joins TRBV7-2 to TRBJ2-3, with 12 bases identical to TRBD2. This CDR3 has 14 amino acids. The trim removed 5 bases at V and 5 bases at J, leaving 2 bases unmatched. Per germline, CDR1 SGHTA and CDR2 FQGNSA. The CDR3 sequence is CASSTTSGRDTQYF. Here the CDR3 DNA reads TGTGCCAGCAGCACGACTAGCGGGAGAGATACGCAGTATTTT. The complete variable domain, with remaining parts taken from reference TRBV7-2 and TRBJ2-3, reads GAGVSQSPSNKVTEKGKDVELRCDPISGHTALYWYRQSLGQGLEFLIYFQGNSAPDKSGLPSDRFSAERTGGSVSTLTIQRTQQEDSAVYLCASSTTSGRDTQYFGPGTRLTVL.

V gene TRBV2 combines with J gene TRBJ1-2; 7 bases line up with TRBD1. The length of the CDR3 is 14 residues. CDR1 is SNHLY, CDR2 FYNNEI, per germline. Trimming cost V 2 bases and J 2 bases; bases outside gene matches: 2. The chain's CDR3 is CASSEQQGNYGYTF. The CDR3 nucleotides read TGTGCCAGCAGTGAACAACAGGGGAACTATGGCTACACCTTC.

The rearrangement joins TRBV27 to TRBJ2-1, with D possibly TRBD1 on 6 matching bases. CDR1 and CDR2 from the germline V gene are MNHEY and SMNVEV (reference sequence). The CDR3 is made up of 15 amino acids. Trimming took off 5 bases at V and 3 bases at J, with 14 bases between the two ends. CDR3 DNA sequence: TGTGCCAGCAGTCCAGGGGTTCCTAACTACAATGAGCAGTTCTTC. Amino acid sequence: CASSPGVPNYNEQFF.